This is a list of T cell receptor beta chains from one sample in a study of shared clonotypes between healthy human individuals. Some clones are missing from TCRdb's copy, which holds only in-frame ones; the method was immunoSEQ multiplex PCR. Here the sample spans about 2.3 million clones, over 85% being singletons. Material for sequencing was naive CD4+ T cells from PBMCs. The source of these receptors is a man between 18 and 35 years old in good health. Some clones in this sample may be carry-over from other donors' samples. CDR3s include the opening cysteine and the closing phenylalanine or tryptophan. A D gene is named only where the DNA matches it firmly. Clone size, where shown, is once, few, many, or a class for clones that have expanded.

TRBV27	-	TRBJ2-2	once	TGTGCCAGCAGTTGGGTACTAGCCGGGGAGCTGTTTTTT	CASSWVLAGELFF
TRBV19	TRBD1	TRBJ1-1	-	TGTGCCAGTAGTACCCGACAGGGGAACACTGAAGCTTTCTTT	CASSTRQGNTEAFF
TRBV6-6	TRBD1	TRBJ1-1	few	TGTGCCAGCACCCTCTCGCTGGGTGGGACAGTGACTGAAGCTTTCTTT	CASTLSLGGTVTEAFF
TRBV23-1	-	TRBJ2-3	-	TGCGCCAGCAGTCGTGTCTCCTCGCGAGATACGCAGTATTTT	CASSRVSSRDTQYF
TRBV7-3	-	TRBJ2-2	once	TGTGCCAGCAGCCTCCTAGGTGGGGAGCTGTTTTTT	CASSLLGGELFF
TRBV28	TRBD1	TRBJ2-1	-	TGTGCCAGCAGTTTAGGACAGGGTGACAATGAGCAGTTCTTC	CASSLGQGDNEQFF
TRBV2	-	TRBJ2-1	-	TGTGCCAGCAGTGAAATCGGGACATTTTTTTTTAGCTCCTACAATGAGCAGTTCTTC	CASSEIGTFFFSSYNEQFF
TRBV5-1	TRBD2	TRBJ2-1	-	TGCGCCAGCAGCGGCGGGAGATTGCGCAATGAGCAGTTCTTC	CASSGGRLRNEQFF
TRBV19	TRBD2	TRBJ2-1	-	TGTGCCAGCCCTCCCGGAGGTAGCGGGAGACCGGGTCGGAATGAGCAGTTCTTC	CASPPGGSGRPGRNEQFF
TRBV11-2	-	TRBJ2-7	once	TGTGCCAGCAGCGGAGACCGGGACACGACCTACGAGCAGTACTTC	CASSGDRDTTYEQYF
TRBV7-2	TRBD2	TRBJ2-5	once	TGTGCCAGCAGCTACACCGGGGGGGCCGAGACCCAGTACTTC	CASSYTGGAETQYF
TRBV27	-	TRBJ1-5	-	TGTGCCAGCAGTTTCAGGAATCAGCCCCAGCATTTT	CASSFRNQPQHF
TRBV5-1	-	TRBJ1-5	-	TGCGCCAGCAGCTTGGTGGGGTTAGGGGACCAGCCCCAGCATTTT	CASSLVGLGDQPQHF
TRBV19	-	TRBJ1-5	-	TGTGCCACTAAGTCGGGGTTAAATCAGCCCCAGCATTTT	CATKSGLNQPQHF
TRBV30	-	TRBJ2-5	-	TGTGCCTGGAGCAAGAGGGGGAGGGGAGAGACCCAGTACTTC	CAWSKRGRGETQYF
TRBV14	-	TRBJ2-1	once	TGTGCCAGCAGCCCCCAGACGGTCAATGAGCAGTTCTTC	CASSPQTVNEQFF
TRBV5-4	-	TRBJ1-5	-	TGTGCCAGCTCAGAGGCCCAGCATTTT	CASSEAQHF
TRBV2	TRBD1	TRBJ2-2	-	TGTGCCAGCAGTGGGACAGGGCGGAACACCGGGGAGCTGTTTTTT	CASSGTGRNTGELFF